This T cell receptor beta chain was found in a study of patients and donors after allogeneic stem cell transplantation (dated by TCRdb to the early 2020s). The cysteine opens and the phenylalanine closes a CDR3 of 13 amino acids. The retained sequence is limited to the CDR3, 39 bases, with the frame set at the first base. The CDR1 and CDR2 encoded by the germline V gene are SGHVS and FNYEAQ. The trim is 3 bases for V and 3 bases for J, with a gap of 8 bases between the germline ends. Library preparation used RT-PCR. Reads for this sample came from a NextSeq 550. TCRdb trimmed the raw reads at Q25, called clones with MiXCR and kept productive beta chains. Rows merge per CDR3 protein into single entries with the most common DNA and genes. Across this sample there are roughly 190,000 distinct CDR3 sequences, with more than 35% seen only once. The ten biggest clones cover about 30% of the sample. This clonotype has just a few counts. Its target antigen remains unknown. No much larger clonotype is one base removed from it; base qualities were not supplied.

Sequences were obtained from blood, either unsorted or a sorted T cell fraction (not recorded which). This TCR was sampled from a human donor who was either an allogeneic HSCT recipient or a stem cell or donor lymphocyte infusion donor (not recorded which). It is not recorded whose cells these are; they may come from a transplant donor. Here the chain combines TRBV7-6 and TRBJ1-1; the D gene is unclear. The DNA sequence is TGTGCCAGCAGCTTCGGACGGGACACTGAAGCTTTCTTT. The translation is CASSFGRDTEAFF. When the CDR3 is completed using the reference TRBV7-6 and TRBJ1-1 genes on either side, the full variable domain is GAGVSQSPRYKVTKRGQDVALRCDPISGHVSLYWYRQALGQGPEFLTYFNYEAQQDKSGLPNDRFSAERPEGSISTLTIQRTEQRDSAMYRCASSFGRDTEAFFGQGTRLTVV.